The 15 T cell receptor beta chains below were found in one sample sequenced in a study of blood T cell repertoires in COVID-19. Clones were sequenced by immunoSEQ multiplex PCR, and TCRdb holds only the in-frame ones, with some missing. The table includes 100,000 to 150,000 clones, roughly 69% detected once. The specimen was peripheral blood. These TCRs come from an older woman with acute or convalescent COVID-19.

The chain couples TRBV21-1 to TRBJ2-5; the table names TRBD1, a call not compared with the DNA. TRBV21-1 has pseudogene status. This CDR3 comprises 15 residues. CDR3 amino acids: CASSNGDRGRETQYF. DNA of the CDR3: TGTGCCAGCAGCAATGGGGACAGGGGGAGAGAGACCCAGTACTTC.

The genes are TRBV7-9 and TRBJ2-1, with 8 bases identical to TRBD1. The junction had 9 bases not matched to a gene; V was cut back by 5 bases and J by 6 bases. CDR3 length: 15 residues. Germline-derived CDR1 and CDR2 are SEHNR and FQNEAQ (reference sequence). CDR3 region: CASSQEGQVGNEQFF. The CDR3 DNA reads as TGTGCCAGCAGCCAAGAGGGACAGGTAGGCAATGAGCAGTTCTTC.

V and J are TRBV3-1 (or the pseudogene TRBV3-2) and TRBJ2-7; TRBD1 matches at 8 bases. CDR3 length: 16 amino acids. V lost 4 bases to trimming and J lost 3 bases; unmatched junction nucleotides: 11. Germline CDR1 LGHDT, CDR2 YNNKEL (reference sequence). CDR3 amino acids: CASSLGQGEAYYEQYF. The CDR3 nucleotides read TGTGCCAGCAGCCTAGGACAGGGCGAGGCCTACTACGAGCAGTACTTC.

For this clone: Sequence at one end of the junction differs from germline and may be a read error. The chain employs TRBV29-1 and TRBJ1-2; TRBD1 matches at 7 bases. Germline values: CDR1 SQVTM, CDR2 ANQGSEA. This CDR3 is built from 17 residues. The CDR3 DNA sequence: TGCAGCGTCGAAGGGGGGGAGACAGGGAAGCTTGGGCCTGGCTACACCTTC. Its protein is CSVEGGETGKLGPGYTF.

V gene TRBV2 combines with J gene TRBJ1-4; 7 positions agree with TRBD1. Trimming removed 6 bases from V and 7 bases from J; junction bases left unmatched: 5. Germline CDR1 and CDR2: SNHLY and FYNNEI. The length of the CDR3 is 13 residues. CDR3 sequence reads: CASSDRVLEKLFF. In nucleotides, the CDR3 is TGTGCCAGCAGCGACAGGGTGCTTGAAAAACTGTTTTTT. Based on the CDR3 plus reference TRBV2 and TRBJ1-4, the full variable domain is EPEVTQTPSHQVTQMGQEVILRCVPISNHLYFYWYRQILGQKVEFLVSFYNNEISEKSEIFDDQFSVERPDGSNFTLKIRSTKLEDSAMYFCASSDRVLEKLFFGSGTQLSVL.

This clone came up once. The rearrangement joins TRBV27 to TRBJ2-7; 7 bases line up with TRBD1. Germline V CDR1 and CDR2: MNHEY, SMNVEV (reference sequence). The V segment lost 0 bases and the J segment 3 bases; nucleotides outside the gene matches: 5. CDR3 length equals 15 residues. CDR3 amino acids: CASSLSSGQIYEQYF. In DNA form, the CDR3 reads TGTGCCAGCAGTTTATCGTCGGGACAGATCTACGAGCAGTACTTC.

The rearrangement uses TRBV7-2 and TRBJ2-5; 10 positions match TRBD2. This CDR3 comprises 15 residues. Germline-derived CDR1 and CDR2 are SGHTA and FQGNSA. With V trimmed by 4 bases and J by 1 base, 3 bases remained unmatched. DNA for the CDR3: TGTGCCAGCAGCTACTGGACTAGCGGCCAAGAGACCCAGTACTTC. As protein: CASSYWTSGQETQYF.

V is TRBV27 and J is TRBJ1-4; D is possibly TRBD1 (6 bases). Per the germline V gene, CDR1 is MNHEY and CDR2 is SMNVEV (reference sequence). The CDR3 is 14 residues long. The V end lost 5 bases, the J end lost 7 bases, and 14 bases lay between the germline ends. CDR3 DNA sequence: TGTGCCAGCAGTCCCCAGGGGAGAGGTGAAAAACTGTTTTTT. The encoded protein is CASSPQGRGEKLFF.

The chain joins TRBV6-5 to TRBJ1-2, with TRBD1 identical over 9 bases. V was pared by 6 bases and J by 7 bases, with 6 bases of the junction left unmatched. This CDR3 is 13 amino acids long. CDR1 is MNHEY and CDR2 is SVGAGI in the germline V gene. CDR3 region: CASSSGTGPGYTF. The CDR3 DNA reads TGTGCCAGCAGCTCCGGGACAGGGCCTGGCTACACCTTC.

The V gene is TRBV5-3, the J gene TRBJ2-7; 11 bases align to TRBD2. TRBV5-3 is an ORF, with its function uncertain. The CDR3 covers 15 residues. V gave up 3 bases and J gave up 3 bases; unmatched junction bases: 5. This CDR3 reads CARSSTSGSCYEQYF. CDR3 in DNA: TGTGCCAGAAGCTCAACTAGCGGGAGTTGCTACGAGCAGTACTTC.

This clone was detected only a few times. This chain links TRBV28 with TRBJ1-2, with unresolved D. CDR1 is MDHEN, CDR2 SYDVKM, per germline. The V end lost 6 bases, the J end lost 4 bases, and 9 bases lay between the germline ends. The CDR3 is 12 residues long. CDR3 in amino acids: CASRDTSYGYTF. The CDR3 DNA reads TGTGCCAGCAGAGACACGTCCTATGGCTACACCTTC.

This clone was detected only a few times. V is TRBV2 and J is TRBJ2-1, with D possibly matching TRBD2 (6 bases). Trimming took off 9 bases at V and 5 bases at J, with 11 bases between the two ends. The germline CDR1 and CDR2 sequences are SNHLY and FYNNEI. The CDR3 extends over 12 amino acids. The chain's CDR3 is CASPGRHNEQFF. CDR3 bases: TGTGCCAGTCCAGGGAGGCACAATGAGCAGTTCTTC.

This clone was seen only once. The same CDR3 arises from other DNA sequences in this sample as well. Written as DNA, the CDR3 is TGTGCCAGCAGTAGGGGAAACACTGAAGCTTTCTTT. It codes for CASSRGNTEAFF. The chain carries TRBV6-5 and TRBJ1-1; D possibly corresponds to TRBD1 (5 bases). V was pared by 5 bases and J by 2 bases, with 6 bases between. Germline values: CDR1 MNHEY, CDR2 SVGAGI. The CDR3 is made up of 12 amino acids.

The chain has TRBV18 and TRBJ2-2, with TRBD2 identical over 13 bases. The CDR3 is 17 amino acids. Trimming at V came to 6 bases and at J to 2 bases, leaving 6 bases not matched to a gene. Germline V CDR1 and CDR2: KGHSH, LQKENI. The CDR3 DNA reads TGTGCCAGCTCCCAGACTAGCGGGAGGCTTAACACCGGGGAGCTGTTTTTT. Translating gives CASSQTSGRLNTGELFF.

The chain employs TRBV4-2 and TRBJ2-1; D ambiguous. Trimming stripped 1 base from V and 1 base from J, with 8 bases between. The CDR3 loop spans 15 amino acids. Germline values: CDR1 LGHNA, CDR2 YNFKEQ. CDR3 region: CASSQGHASYNEQFF. CDR3 DNA: TGTGCCAGCAGCCAAGGACATGCATCCTACAATGAGCAGTTCTTC.